The rows below give T cell receptor beta chains drawn from one sample of a study of cytomegalovirus exposure and HLA in healthy donors. Method: immunoSEQ multiplex PCR; TCRdb's copy keeps in-frame clones and lacks some. The sample contains about 84,000 clones, about 60% of which appear only once. Sequencing was carried out using PBMCs. The receptors were gathered from a woman aged 40 to 55 in good health and CMV-seropositive. Each CDR3 is given with its conserved first and last residue. A D gene is named only where the DNA matches it firmly. Clone size is given for some rows only: seen once, a few or many times, or a class if the clone is expanded.

V gene,J gene,D gene,clone size,CDR3 DNA,CDR3 protein
TRBV28,TRBJ1-1,NA,few,TGTGCCAGCAGAGGTGGACACAATGAAGCTTTCTTT,CASRGGHNEAFF
TRBV7-2,TRBJ2-1,TRBD2,NA,TGTGCCAGCAGCTTACTGGGCTCTAGCGGGAGGGCCGGGAATGAGCAGTTCTTC,CASSLLGSSGRAGNEQFF
TRBV11-2,TRBJ2-3,NA,NA,TGTGCCAGCAGCTTAGATTTTCTAGCCTTACCGTACACAGATACGCAGTATTTT,CASSLDFLALPYTDTQYF
TRBV23-1,TRBJ1-5,NA,NA,TGCGCCAGCACCCACGGAAACCGTAGGGACAAAAGAGGCAATCAGCCCCAGCATTTT,CASTHGNRRDKRGNQPQHF
TRBV4-1,TRBJ2-7,NA,NA,TGCGCCAGCAGCCAAGACAGCGGGACACTATCCTACGAGCAGTACTTC,CASSQDSGTLSYEQYF
TRBV25-1,TRBJ1-5,TRBD1,NA,TGTGCCAGCAGTGAATCGGGCAGGGGGAATCAGCCCCAGCATTTT,CASSESGRGNQPQHF
TRBV2,TRBJ2-3,NA,NA,TGTGCCACCGGTAGCACAGATACGCAGTATTTT,CATGSTDTQYF
TRBV4-3,TRBJ1-2,NA,NA,TGCGCCAGCAGCCAACCGACAGGCTTGAACTATGGCTACACCTTC,CASSQPTGLNYGYTF
TRBV25-1,TRBJ2-7,TRBD1,NA,TGTGCCAGCAGTGACCAACGGACAGGGGGTGTCTACGAGCAGTACTTC,CASSDQRTGGVYEQYF
TRBV30,TRBJ1-1,NA,NA,TGTGCCTGGAGCTCTGTGGGGCAGGCCCGCTTACTTGAAGCTTTCTTT,CAWSSVGQARLLEAFF
TRBV6-5,TRBJ2-7,TRBD1,few,TGTGCCACCCAAATCACCGGGACAGGGACTTACGAGCAGTACTTC,CATQITGTGTYEQYF
TRBV9,TRBJ2-7,TRBD1,NA,TGTGCCAGCAGCGTGGCAGGACAGGATTTCAACGAGCAGTACTTC,CASSVAGQDFNEQYF
TRBV10-3,TRBJ1-1,NA,NA,TGTGCCATCAGTGATGGCCAGGCCGAGGCTTTCTTT,CAISDGQAEAFF
TRBV27,TRBJ2-7,TRBD2,NA,TGTGCCAGCAGTACTGGGACTAGCGGGAGCGAGCAGTACTTC,CASSTGTSGSEQYF
TRBV7-8,TRBJ1-1,TRBD1,many,TGTGCCAGCAGCCCCCGGGCGACAGGGATGAACACTGAAGCTTTCTTT,CASSPRATGMNTEAFF
TRBV29-1,TRBJ1-1,NA,NA,TGCAGCGTTGAAGAGTTAGCGAACACTGAAGCTTTCTTT,CSVEELANTEAFF
TRBV7-2,TRBJ2-3,TRBD2,NA,TGTGCCAGCAGCTTAGCCTCTCGGGGGGAGTATTTT,CASSLASRGEYF
TRBV4-3,TRBJ2-7,NA,once,TGCGCCAGCAGCGTCAGCCAGGGAGGCTACGAGCAGTACTTC,CASSVSQGGYEQYF
TRBV27,TRBJ2-2,TRBD2,NA,TGTGCCAGCAGAGGACTAGCGGGGAACGGGGAGCTGTTTTTT,CASRGLAGNGELFF
TRBV19,TRBJ2-6,TRBD1,NA,TGTGCCAGTAGTCGACAGGGATCGAACTCTGGGGCCAACGTCCTGACTTTC,CASSRQGSNSGANVLTF
TRBV7-2,TRBJ1-5,NA,NA,TGTGCCAGCAGCCTCGGTGGGAGGGGCGGGAATCAGCCCCAGCATTTT,CASSLGGRGGNQPQHF
TRBV27,TRBJ1-1,NA,once,TGTGCCAGCAGGCTCTCTACCGGGACAGAAGCTTTCTTT,CASRLSTGTEAFF
TRBV11-2,TRBJ1-2,TRBD1,NA,TGTGCCAGCAGCTCGGACAGGGGGCGTGCTGATGGCTACACCTTC,CASSSDRGRADGYTF
TRBV9,TRBJ1-3,NA,NA,TGTGCCAGCAGCGTAGACGCCTCGGGAGACACCATATATTTT,CASSVDASGDTIYF
TRBV6-5,TRBJ2-1,TRBD2,NA,TGTGCCAGCAACCTACTAGCGGGGGGATACAATGAGCAGTTCTTC,CASNLLAGGYNEQFF
TRBV5-1,TRBJ2-3,NA,NA,TGCGCCAGCAGCTTGGAACAGACCACAGATACGCAGTATTTT,CASSLEQTTDTQYF
TRBV10-3,TRBJ2-7,NA,few,TGTGCCATCAGTGAGTTAATCGAGCAGTACTTC,CAISELIEQYF
TRBV2,TRBJ1-1,NA,few,TGTGCCAGCAGTGGACAGCTGAACACTGAAGCTTTCTTT,CASSGQLNTEAFF
TRBV10-1,TRBJ2-7,NA,few,TGCGCCAGCAGTGAGTCGAGAGTAGAGCAGTACTTC,CASSESRVEQYF
TRBV2,TRBJ1-1,TRBD1,NA,TGTGCCAGCTGCCAACAGGGGGCCGCGACTGAAGCTTTCTTT,CASCQQGAATEAFF
TRBV19,TRBJ2-7,NA,NA,TGTGCCAGTAGTATAAACGTTGGACCGGGAGAGCAGTACTTC,CASSINVGPGEQYF
TRBV19,TRBJ1-1,NA,NA,TGTGCCAGTAGTATCGTGGGGGCCCACACTGAAGCTTTCTTT,CASSIVGAHTEAFF
TRBV28,TRBJ2-2,NA,few,TGTGCCAGCAGTCCCTACACCGGGGAGCTGTTTTTT,CASSPYTGELFF
TRBV28,TRBJ1-3,NA,NA,TGTGCCAGCAGTTACTCAGGCTCTGGAAACACCATATATTTT,CASSYSGSGNTIYF
TRBV18,TRBJ2-7,NA,NA,TGTGCCAGCTCACGAAAAACGGGGACTGGCTACGAGCAGTACTTC,CASSRKTGTGYEQYF
TRBV19,TRBJ2-5,TRBD1,NA,TGTGCCAGTAGTCAGGGGGCTGGAGAGACCCAGTACTTC,CASSQGAGETQYF
TRBV5-1,TRBJ1-2,NA,NA,TGCGCCAGCAGCTTGGACGGACAGCCAAACTATGGCTACACCTTC,CASSLDGQPNYGYTF
TRBV7-9,TRBJ2-7,TRBD1,NA,TGTGCCAGCAGCTCGACAGGGGGGACCGAGCAGTACTTC,CASSSTGGTEQYF
TRBV10-3,TRBJ2-3,TRBD1,few,TGTGCCATCAGTGTAACAGGGGATGGTTATGGGAGCACAGATACGCAGTATTTT,CAISVTGDGYGSTDTQYF
TRBV28,TRBJ1-5,TRBD1,NA,TGTGCCAGCAGGGACAGGGTCATCGCCGATCAGCCCCAGCATTTT,CASRDRVIADQPQHF
TRBV28,TRBJ2-1,NA,NA,TGTGCCAGCAGACAGGGAAACAATGAGCAGTTCTTC,CASRQGNNEQFF
TRBV6-5,TRBJ2-1,TRBD1,NA,TGTGCCAGCAGTTCGACAGGGCCCGGGGAGCAGTTCTTC,CASSSTGPGEQFF
TRBV4-3,TRBJ1-4,NA,NA,TGCGCCAGCAGCCAAGAGGCACCCACAGTGGGTGATGAAAAACTGTTTTTT,CASSQEAPTVGDEKLFF
TRBV7-4,TRBJ1-2,NA,few,TGTGCCAGCAGCCCCCACAGGGAGAGGGCCATAGCTAACTATGGCTACACCTTC,CASSPHRERAIANYGYTF
TRBV4-3,TRBJ2-7,NA,NA,TGCGCCAGCAGCCAAGATTGGGGGCAGGTTTCCTACGAGCAGTACTTC,CASSQDWGQVSYEQYF
TRBV2,TRBJ2-5,TRBD2,NA,TGTGCCAGCAGTGGACTAGCGGGAGAAGAGACCCAGTACTTC,CASSGLAGEETQYF
TRBV10-3,TRBJ1-1,NA,few,TGTGCCATCAGTGAGGCAGGTAACACTGAAGCTTTCTTT,CAISEAGNTEAFF
TRBV18,TRBJ1-2,NA,NA,TGTGCCAGCTCACCCGATGGAGGTGGCTACACCTTC,CASSPDGGGYTF
TRBV5-4,TRBJ2-1,NA,NA,TGTGCCACCCTTCCGGGACTCATCTACAATGAGCAGTTCTTC,CATLPGLIYNEQFF
TRBV7-9,TRBJ2-1,TRBD2,once,TGTGCCAGCAGCACGTTACTAGCGGGAGAATCGTACGAGCAGTTCTTC,CASSTLLAGESYEQFF
TRBV19,TRBJ2-3,TRBD2,NA,TGTGCCAGCCGCCTCGGGAGGTTGGACACAGATACGCAGTATTTT,CASRLGRLDTDTQYF
TRBV27,TRBJ1-4,TRBD1,NA,TGTGCCAGCAGTCCTAAACAACGACAGGGGAGGGGTGAAAAACTGTTTTTT,CASSPKQRQGRGEKLFF
TRBV29-1,TRBJ2-7,NA,NA,TGCAGCGTCGCCCAACAGGCAGGAGACGTCTACGAGCAGTACTTC,CSVAQQAGDVYEQYF
TRBV6-1,TRBJ2-7,TRBD2,NA,TGTGCCAGCAGCGGGGGAGGGTACGAGCAGTACTTC,CASSGGGYEQYF
TRBV10-1,TRBJ1-1,TRBD1,few,TGCGCCAGCAGTGAGGGACAGGGTTGGACTGAAGCTTTCTTT,CASSEGQGWTEAFF
TRBV7-2,TRBJ1-3,NA,NA,TGTGCCAGCAGCGCCTCCCTCGGGAACACCATATATTTT,CASSASLGNTIYF
TRBV28,TRBJ1-5,NA,once,TGTGCCAGCAGCATCAAACAGGTTAATAGCAATCAGCCCCAGCATTTT,CASSIKQVNSNQPQHF
TRBV5-1,TRBJ2-1,NA,NA,TGCGCCAGCAGCTTGGGGGGGGAGTACAATGAGCAGTTCTTC,CASSLGGEYNEQFF